A single sample is the source of the 8 T cell receptor beta chains below, sequenced in a study of T cell repertoires in aging, cancer and after chemotherapy. Rearranged V-D-J TRB sequences were amplified with a mixed TRB-A/B primer pool. From the multiplex PCR reads, TCRdb called clonotypes with MiXCR, one entry per CDR3 protein. The data hold fewer than 850 distinct CDR3 sequences, with about 26% observed a single time. Peripheral blood genomic DNA, not sorted cells or RNA, was the template. The sample consisted of blood. The receptors were gathered from a human donor with a solid tumor.

The V gene is TRBV2, the J gene TRBJ2-1, with TRBD1 as a possible D gene (5 bases). Germline assignment: CDR1 SNHLY and CDR2 FYNNEI. Trimming stripped 2 bases from V and 7 bases from J, with 12 bases between. The CDR3 is 14 residues long. This CDR3 reads CASSEQGMVNEQFF. Here the CDR3 DNA reads TGTGCCAGCAGTGAACAGGGTATGGTAAATGAGCAGTTCTTC.

The CDR3 DNA reads as TGTGCCAGCAGTGTCCGGGCCGGGGAGCAGTACTTC. Encoded protein: CASSVRAGEQYF. This chain links TRBV7-9 with TRBJ2-7; D is ambiguous. The V end lost 6 bases, the J end lost 7 bases, and 13 bases lay between the germline ends. CDR3 length: 12 amino acids. Germline CDR1 reads SEHNR; CDR2 reads FQNEAQ (reference sequence).

This clonotype is large (0.1 to 1%) by share. The J gene is TRBJ2-7, the V gene TRBV11-1, with 12 bases that match TRBD2. Losses at the gene ends were 5 bases for V and 2 bases for J; bases not matched to a gene: 4. The germline V gene encodes CDR1 SGHAT and CDR2 FQDESV (reference sequence). The length of the CDR3 is 15 residues. For the CDR3, the DNA is TGTGCCAGCAGCACGACTAGCGGGGGCCCCTACGAGCAGTACTTC. It specifies CASSTTSGGPYEQYF.

The chain recombines TRBV11-1 with TRBJ1-1; 9 bases align to TRBD1. Germline CDR1 reads SGHAT; CDR2 reads FQDESV (reference sequence). With V trimmed by 3 bases and J by 3 bases, 5 bases remained unmatched. The CDR3 runs to 15 residues. The DNA of the CDR3 is TGTGCCAGCAGCTTGACAGGGGGTTTGCACACTGAAGCTTTCTTT. This translates into CASSLTGGLHTEAFF.

The V and J genes are TRBV18 and TRBJ1-1; possible D gene TRBD1, 5 bases. V was pared by 4 bases and J by 0 bases, with 9 bases between. The length of the CDR3 is 14 residues. From germline, CDR1 is KGHSH and CDR2 LQKENI. The CDR3 region is CASSLLDMNTEAFF. In DNA, the CDR3 is TGTGCCAGCTCACTCCTGGACATGAACACTGAAGCTTTCTTT.

The chain links TRBV5-1 to TRBJ1-6; D might be TRBD1 (5 bases). CDR3 size: 13 residues. CDR1 is SGHRS and CDR2 is YFSETQ in the germline V gene. Trimming took off 5 bases at V and 4 bases at J, with 7 bases between the two ends. The CDR3 nucleotides read TGCGCCAGCAGGACAGAGTATAATTCACCCCTCCACTTT. It translates to CASRTEYNSPLHF.

The rearrangement links TRBV6-4 to TRBJ1-5; no definite D call. This CDR3 has 15 residues. The V and J ends lost 9 bases and 0 bases respectively, with 15 bases between them. CDR1 and CDR2 from the germline V gene are MRHNA and SNTAGT. This chain's CDR3 is CARPSSLDSNQPQHF. The CDR3 DNA is TGTGCCAGGCCTAGTAGTTTGGATAGCAATCAGCCCCAGCATTTT.

The sample holds a few counts of this clonotype. The gene calls are TRBV7-6 and TRBJ1-6; perhaps TRBD1 as D (6 bases). Deletions cut 5 bases from V and 8 bases from J, with 16 bases between. CDR3 size: 15 residues. Germline V lookup: CDR1 SGHVS, CDR2 FNYEAQ. CDR3 amino acids: CASSPSWGHDSPLHF. In nucleotides, the CDR3 is TGTGCCAGCAGCCCTTCGTGGGGGCATGATTCACCCCTCCACTTT.